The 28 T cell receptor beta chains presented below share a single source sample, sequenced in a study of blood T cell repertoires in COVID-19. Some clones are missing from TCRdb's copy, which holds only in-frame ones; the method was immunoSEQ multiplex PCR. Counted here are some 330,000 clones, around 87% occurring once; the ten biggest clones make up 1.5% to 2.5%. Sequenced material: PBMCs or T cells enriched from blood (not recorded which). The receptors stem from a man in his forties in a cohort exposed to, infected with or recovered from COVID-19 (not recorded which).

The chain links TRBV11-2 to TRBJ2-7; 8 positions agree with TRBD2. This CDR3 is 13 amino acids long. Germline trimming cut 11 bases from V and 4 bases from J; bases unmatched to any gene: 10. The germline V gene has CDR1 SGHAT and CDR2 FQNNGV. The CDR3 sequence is CASASRLAYEQYF. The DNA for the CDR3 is TGTGCCTCTGCGTCCCGACTAGCGTACGAGCAGTACTTC. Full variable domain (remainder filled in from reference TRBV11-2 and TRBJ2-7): EAGVAQSPRYKIIEKRQSVAFWCNPISGHATLYWYQQILGQGPKLLIQFQNNGVVDDSQLPKDRFSAERLKGVDSTLKIQPAKLEDSAVYLCASASRLAYEQYFGPGTRLTVT.

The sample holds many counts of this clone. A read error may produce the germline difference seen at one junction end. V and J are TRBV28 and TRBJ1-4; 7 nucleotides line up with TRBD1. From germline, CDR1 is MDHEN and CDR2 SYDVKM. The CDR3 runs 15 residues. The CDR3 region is CASRREGQSIENLFF. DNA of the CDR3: TGTGCCAGCAGGCGAGAGGGACAGAGCATAGAAAACCTGTTTTTT.

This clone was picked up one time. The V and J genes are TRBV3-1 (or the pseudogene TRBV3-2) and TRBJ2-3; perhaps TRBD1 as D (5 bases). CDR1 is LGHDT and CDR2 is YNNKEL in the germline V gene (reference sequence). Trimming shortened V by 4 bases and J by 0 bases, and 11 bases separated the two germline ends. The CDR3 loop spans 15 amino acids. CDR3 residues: CASSPVAGSTDTQYF. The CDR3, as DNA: TGTGCCAGCAGCCCCGTAGCAGGGAGCACAGATACGCAGTATTTT.

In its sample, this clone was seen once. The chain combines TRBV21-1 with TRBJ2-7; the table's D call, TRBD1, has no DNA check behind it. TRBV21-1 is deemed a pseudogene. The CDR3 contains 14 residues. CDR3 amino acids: CASSKERQGNEQYF. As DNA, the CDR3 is TGTGCCAGCAGCAAAGAAAGGCAGGGGAACGAGCAGTACTTC.

As DNA, the CDR3 is TGCGCCAGCAGGCCAACCAGGGAGGCCCCCTACGAGCAGTACTTC. It specifies CASRPTREAPYEQYF. The chain recombines TRBV5-1 with TRBJ2-7, with D possibly TRBD2 on 6 matching bases. The CDR3 has 15 amino acids. The germline V gene encodes CDR1 SGHRS and CDR2 YFSETQ. The V and J ends lost 5 bases and 2 bases respectively, with 17 bases between them.

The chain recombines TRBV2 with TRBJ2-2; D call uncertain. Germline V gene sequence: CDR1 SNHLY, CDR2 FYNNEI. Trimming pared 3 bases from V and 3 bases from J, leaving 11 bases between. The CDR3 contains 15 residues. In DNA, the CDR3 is TGTGCCAGCAGTGATGAAGCGCCAGACACCGGGGAGCTGTTTTTT. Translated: CASSDEAPDTGELFF.

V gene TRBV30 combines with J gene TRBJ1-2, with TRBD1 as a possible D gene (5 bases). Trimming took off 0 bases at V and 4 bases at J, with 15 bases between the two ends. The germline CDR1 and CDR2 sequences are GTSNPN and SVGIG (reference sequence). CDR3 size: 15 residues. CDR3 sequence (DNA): TGTGCCTGGAGTGTAGGTGCGGGGCATGGCTATGGCTACACCTTC. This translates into CAWSVGAGHGYGYTF.

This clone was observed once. CDR3 residues: CAGRQGSSGANVLTF. The CDR3 DNA reads as TGTGCTGGAAGGCAGGGAAGCTCTGGGGCCAACGTCCTGACTTTC. The chain couples TRBV7-9 to TRBJ2-6, with a tentative D call TRBD1 (5 bases). Germline CDR1 SEHNR, CDR2 FQNEAQ (reference sequence). This CDR3 region has 15 residues.

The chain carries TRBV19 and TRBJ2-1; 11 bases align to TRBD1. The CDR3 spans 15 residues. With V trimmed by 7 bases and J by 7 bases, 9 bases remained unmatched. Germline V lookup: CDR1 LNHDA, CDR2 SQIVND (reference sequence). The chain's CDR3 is CASNSRDRGKNEQFF. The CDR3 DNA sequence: TGTGCCAGTAACTCCCGGGACAGGGGGAAGAATGAGCAGTTCTTC.

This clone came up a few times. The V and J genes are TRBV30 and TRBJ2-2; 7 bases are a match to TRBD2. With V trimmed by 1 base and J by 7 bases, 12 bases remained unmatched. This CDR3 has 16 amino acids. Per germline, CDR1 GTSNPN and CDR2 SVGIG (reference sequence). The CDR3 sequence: CAWSDGAGVQNGELFF. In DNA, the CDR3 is TGTGCCTGGAGTGACGGGGCGGGAGTACAGAACGGGGAGCTGTTTTTT.

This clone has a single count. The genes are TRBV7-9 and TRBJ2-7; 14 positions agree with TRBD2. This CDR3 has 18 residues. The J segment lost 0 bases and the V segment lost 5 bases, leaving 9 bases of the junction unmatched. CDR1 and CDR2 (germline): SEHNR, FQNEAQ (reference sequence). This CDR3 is CASSPSGLAGALSYEQYF. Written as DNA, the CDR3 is TGTGCCAGCAGCCCTTCGGGACTAGCGGGAGCCCTCTCCTACGAGCAGTACTTC.

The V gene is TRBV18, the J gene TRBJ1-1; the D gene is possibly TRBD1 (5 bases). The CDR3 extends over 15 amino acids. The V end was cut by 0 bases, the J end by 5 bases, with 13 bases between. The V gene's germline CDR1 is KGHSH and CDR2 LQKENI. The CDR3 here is CASSPPKFGGTEAFF. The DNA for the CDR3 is TGTGCCAGCTCACCACCGAAATTCGGGGGAACTGAAGCTTTCTTT.

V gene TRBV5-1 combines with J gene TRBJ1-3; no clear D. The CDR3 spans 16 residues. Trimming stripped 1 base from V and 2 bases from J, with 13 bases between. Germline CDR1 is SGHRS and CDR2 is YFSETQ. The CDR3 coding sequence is TGCGCCAGCAGCTTGAAGGAAATAGGAGCTGGAAACACCATATATTTT. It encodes CASSLKEIGAGNTIYF.

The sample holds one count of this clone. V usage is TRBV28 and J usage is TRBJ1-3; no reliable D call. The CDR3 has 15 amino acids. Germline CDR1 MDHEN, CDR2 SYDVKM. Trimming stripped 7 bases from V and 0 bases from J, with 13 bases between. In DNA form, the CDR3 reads TGTGCCAGCACTAAAACCGGAGACTCTGGAAACACCATATATTTT. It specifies CASTKTGDSGNTIYF.

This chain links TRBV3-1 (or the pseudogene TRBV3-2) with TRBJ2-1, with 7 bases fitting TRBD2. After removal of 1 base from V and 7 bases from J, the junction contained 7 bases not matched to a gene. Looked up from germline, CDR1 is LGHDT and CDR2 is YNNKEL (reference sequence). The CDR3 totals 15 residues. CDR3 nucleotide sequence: TGTGCCAGCAGCCAAGGGGGGGGGAAGGCGAATGAGCAGTTCTTC. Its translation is CASSQGGGKANEQFF.

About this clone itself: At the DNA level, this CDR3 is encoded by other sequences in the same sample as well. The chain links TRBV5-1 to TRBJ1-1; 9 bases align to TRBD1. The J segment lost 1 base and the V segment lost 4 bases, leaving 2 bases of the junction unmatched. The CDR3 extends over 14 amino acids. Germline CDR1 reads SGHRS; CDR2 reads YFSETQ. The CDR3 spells CASSTGQGNTEAFF. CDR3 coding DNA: TGCGCCAGCAGCACGGGACAGGGGAACACTGAAGCTTTCTTT.

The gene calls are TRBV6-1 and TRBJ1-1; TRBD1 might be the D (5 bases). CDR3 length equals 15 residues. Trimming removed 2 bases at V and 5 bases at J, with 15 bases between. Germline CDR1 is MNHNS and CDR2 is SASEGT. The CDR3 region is CASSELTEPGTEAFF. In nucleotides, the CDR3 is TGTGCCAGCAGTGAACTGACAGAGCCTGGGACTGAAGCTTTCTTT.

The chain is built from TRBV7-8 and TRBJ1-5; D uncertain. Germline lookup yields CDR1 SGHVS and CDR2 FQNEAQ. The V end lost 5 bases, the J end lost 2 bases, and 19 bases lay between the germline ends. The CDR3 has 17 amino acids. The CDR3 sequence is CASSLRGSDGGNQPQHF. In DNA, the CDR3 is TGTGCCAGCAGCCTTAGAGGGTCTGATGGGGGCAATCAGCCCCAGCATTTT.

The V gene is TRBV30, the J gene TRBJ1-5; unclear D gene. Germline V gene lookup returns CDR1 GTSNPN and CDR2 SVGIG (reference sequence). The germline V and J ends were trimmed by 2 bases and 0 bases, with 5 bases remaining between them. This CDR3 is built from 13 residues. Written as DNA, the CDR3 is TGTGCCTGGAGTTCTAATAGCAATCAGCCCCAGCATTTT. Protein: CAWSSNSNQPQHF.

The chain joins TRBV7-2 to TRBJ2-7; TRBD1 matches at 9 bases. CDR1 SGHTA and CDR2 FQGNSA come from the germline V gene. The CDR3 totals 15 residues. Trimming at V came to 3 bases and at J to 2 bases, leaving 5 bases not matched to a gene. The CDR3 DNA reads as TGTGCCAGCAGCTTGGGACAGGGAATTACCTACGAGCAGTACTTC. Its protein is CASSLGQGITYEQYF.

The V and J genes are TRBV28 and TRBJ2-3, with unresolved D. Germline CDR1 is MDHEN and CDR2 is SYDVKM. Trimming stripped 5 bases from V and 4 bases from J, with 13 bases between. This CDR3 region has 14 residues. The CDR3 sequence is CASSPAKIADTQYF. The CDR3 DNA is TGTGCCAGCAGTCCCGCTAAGATCGCAGATACGCAGTATTTT.

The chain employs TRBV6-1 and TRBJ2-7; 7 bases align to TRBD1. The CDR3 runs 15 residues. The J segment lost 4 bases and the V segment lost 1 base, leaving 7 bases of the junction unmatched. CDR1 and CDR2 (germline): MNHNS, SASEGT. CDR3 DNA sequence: TGTGCCAGCAGTGAAGGCAGGGGGTTCACTTACGAGCAGTACTTC. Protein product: CASSEGRGFTYEQYF.

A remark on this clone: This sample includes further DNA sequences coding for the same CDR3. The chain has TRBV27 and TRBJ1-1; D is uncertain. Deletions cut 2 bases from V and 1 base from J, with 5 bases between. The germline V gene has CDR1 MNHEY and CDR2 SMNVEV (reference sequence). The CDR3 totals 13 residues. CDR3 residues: CASSLGGNTEAFF. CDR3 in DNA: TGTGCCAGCAGTTTAGGCGGGAACACTGAAGCTTTCTTT.

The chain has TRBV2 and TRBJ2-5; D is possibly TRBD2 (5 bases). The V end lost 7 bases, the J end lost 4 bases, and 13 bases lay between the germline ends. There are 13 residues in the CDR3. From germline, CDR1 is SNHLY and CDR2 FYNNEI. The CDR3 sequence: CASTFFEGETQYF. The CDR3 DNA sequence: TGTGCCAGCACCTTCTTTGAGGGAGAGACCCAGTACTTC.

CDR3: CASSGQTHYGYTF. Written as DNA, the CDR3 is TGTGCCAGTAGTGGACAGACCCACTATGGCTACACCTTC. The gene calls are TRBV19 and TRBJ1-2; D perhaps matches TRBD1 (6 bases). The germline V and J ends were trimmed by 5 bases and 3 bases, with 10 bases remaining between them. Looked up from germline, CDR1 is LNHDA and CDR2 is SQIVND (reference sequence). This CDR3 is 13 amino acids long.

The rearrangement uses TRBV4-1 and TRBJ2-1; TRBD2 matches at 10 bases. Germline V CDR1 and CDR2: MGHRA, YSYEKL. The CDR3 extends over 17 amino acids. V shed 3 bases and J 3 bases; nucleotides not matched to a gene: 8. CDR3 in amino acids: CASSHGLAGVVYNEQFF. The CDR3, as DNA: TGCGCCAGCAGCCACGGGCTAGCGGGAGTCGTCTACAATGAGCAGTTCTTC.

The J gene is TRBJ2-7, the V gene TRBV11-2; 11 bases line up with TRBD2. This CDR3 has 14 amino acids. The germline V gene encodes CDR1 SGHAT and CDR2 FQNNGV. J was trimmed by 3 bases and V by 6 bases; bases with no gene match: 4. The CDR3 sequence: CASRRLAGRYEQYF. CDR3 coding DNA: TGTGCCAGCAGGCGACTAGCGGGGCGCTACGAGCAGTACTTC.

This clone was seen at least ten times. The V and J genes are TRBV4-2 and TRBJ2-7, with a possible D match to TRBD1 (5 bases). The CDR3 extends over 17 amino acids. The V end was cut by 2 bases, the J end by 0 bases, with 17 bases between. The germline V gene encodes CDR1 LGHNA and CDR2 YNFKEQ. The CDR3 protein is CASSQNLEQAASYEQYF. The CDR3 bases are TGTGCCAGCAGCCAAAATCTGGAACAGGCGGCCTCCTACGAGCAGTACTTC.